The next 5 T cell receptor beta chains were all read from a single sample in a study of cytomegalovirus exposure and HLA in healthy donors. The table came from immunoSEQ multiplex PCR; TCRdb's copy has only in-frame clones and leaves some out. The repertoire holds about 250,000 clones, with more than 75% as singletons. Material: PBMCs. The receptor set was obtained from a man aged 18 to 29 in good health and CMV-seronegative.

The V gene is TRBV6-5, the J gene TRBJ1-1, with a possible D match to TRBD1 (6 bases). This CDR3 spans 13 amino acids. Trimming removed 5 bases at V and 6 bases at J, with 13 bases between. CDR1 and CDR2 (germline): MNHEY, SVGAGI. CDR3 sequence: CASSPPQGSEAFF. CDR3 DNA sequence: TGTGCCAGCAGTCCACCTCAGGGGTCTGAAGCTTTCTTT.

This clone was seen a handful of times. V and J are TRBV19 and TRBJ1-1; TRBD1 might be the D (6 bases). Germline loops: CDR1 LNHDA, CDR2 SQIVND (reference sequence). The CDR3 loop spans 15 amino acids. The V and J ends lost 3 bases and 0 bases respectively, with 11 bases between them. The CDR3 DNA sequence: TGTGCCAGTAGTATGTCGGGGACACTGAACACTGAAGCTTTCTTT. This codes for CASSMSGTLNTEAFF.

The chain carries TRBV6-1 and TRBJ2-2, with D hard to call. The V end lost 1 base, the J end lost 3 bases, and 9 bases lay between the germline ends. This CDR3 is built from 15 residues. The germline gives CDR1 MNHNS, CDR2 SASEGT. CDR3 coding DNA: TGTGCCAGCAGTGAAGGTGTCCTCGACACCGGGGAGCTGTTTTTT. It is translated as CASSEGVLDTGELFF.

DNA of the CDR3: TGTGCCAGCAGTACAGGACTAGCCTACGAGCAGTACTTC. The encoded protein is CASSTGLAYEQYF. The rearrangement joins TRBV6-5 to TRBJ2-7; 7 positions agree with TRBD2. The CDR3 extends over 13 amino acids. V was clipped by 5 bases and J by 2 bases; unmatched bases: 3. CDR1 is MNHEY, CDR2 SVGAGI, per germline.

This clone occurred once. The chain carries TRBV29-1 and TRBJ1-1, with D possibly matching TRBD1 (5 bases). Germline V gene sequence: CDR1 SQVTM, CDR2 ANQGSEA. CDR3 length equals 13 residues. V was pared by 6 bases and J by 0 bases, with 11 bases between. The CDR3 protein is CSVSGTMNTEAFF. The CDR3 DNA reads as TGCAGCGTATCCGGGACTATGAACACTGAAGCTTTCTTT.